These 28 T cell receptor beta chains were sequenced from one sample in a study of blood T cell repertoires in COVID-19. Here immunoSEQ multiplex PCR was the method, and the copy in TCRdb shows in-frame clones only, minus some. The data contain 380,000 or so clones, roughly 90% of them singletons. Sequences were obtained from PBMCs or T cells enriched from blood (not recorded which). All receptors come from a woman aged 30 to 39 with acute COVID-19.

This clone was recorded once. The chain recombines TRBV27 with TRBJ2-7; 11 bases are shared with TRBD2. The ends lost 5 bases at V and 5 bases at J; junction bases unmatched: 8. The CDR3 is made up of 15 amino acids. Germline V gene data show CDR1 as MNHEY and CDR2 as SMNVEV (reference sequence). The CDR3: CASSAETSGVNEQYF. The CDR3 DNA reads TGTGCCAGCAGTGCCGAGACTAGCGGGGTCAACGAGCAGTACTTC.

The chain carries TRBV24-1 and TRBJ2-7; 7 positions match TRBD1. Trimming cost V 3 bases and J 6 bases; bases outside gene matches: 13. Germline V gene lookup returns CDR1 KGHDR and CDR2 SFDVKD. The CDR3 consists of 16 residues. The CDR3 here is CATSDPTATGVREQYF. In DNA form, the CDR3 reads TGTGCCACCAGTGATCCAACTGCTACAGGGGTACGCGAGCAGTACTTC.

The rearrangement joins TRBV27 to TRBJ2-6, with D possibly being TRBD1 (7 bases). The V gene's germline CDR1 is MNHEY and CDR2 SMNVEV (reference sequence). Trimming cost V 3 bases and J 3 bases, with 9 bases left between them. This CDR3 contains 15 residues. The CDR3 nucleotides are TGTGCCAGCAGTTTCAGGGGGGTTGGGGCCAACGTCCTGACTTTC. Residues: CASSFRGVGANVLTF.

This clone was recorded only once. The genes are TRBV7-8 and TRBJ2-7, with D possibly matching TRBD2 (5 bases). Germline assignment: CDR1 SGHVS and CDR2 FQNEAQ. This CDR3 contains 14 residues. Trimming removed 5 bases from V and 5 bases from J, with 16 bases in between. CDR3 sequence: CASSRGVHDDEQYF. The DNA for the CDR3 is TGTGCCAGCAGCCGGGGAGTACATGACGACGAGCAGTACTTC. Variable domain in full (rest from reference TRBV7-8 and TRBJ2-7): GAGVSQSPRYKVAKRGQDVALRCDPISGHVSLFWYQQALGQGPEFLTYFQNEAQLDKSGLPSDRFFAERPEGSVSTLKIQRTQQEDSAVYLCASSRGVHDDEQYFGPGTRLTVT.

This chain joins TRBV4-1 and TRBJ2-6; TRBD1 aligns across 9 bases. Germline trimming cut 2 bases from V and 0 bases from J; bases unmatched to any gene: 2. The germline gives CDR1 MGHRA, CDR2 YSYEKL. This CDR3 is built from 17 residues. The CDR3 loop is CASSQRTGDSGANVLTF. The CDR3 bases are TGCGCCAGCAGCCAACGGACAGGGGACTCTGGGGCCAACGTCCTGACTTTC.

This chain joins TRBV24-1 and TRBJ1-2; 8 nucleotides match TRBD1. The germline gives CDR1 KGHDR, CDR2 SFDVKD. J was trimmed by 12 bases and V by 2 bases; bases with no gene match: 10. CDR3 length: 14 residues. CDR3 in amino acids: CATSDSGTGYFDTF. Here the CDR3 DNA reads TGTGCCACCAGTGATTCCGGGACAGGTTATTTCGACACCTTC.

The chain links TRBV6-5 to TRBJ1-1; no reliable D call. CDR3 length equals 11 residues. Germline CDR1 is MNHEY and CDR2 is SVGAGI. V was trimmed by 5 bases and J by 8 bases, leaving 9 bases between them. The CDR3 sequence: CASSTVSEAFF. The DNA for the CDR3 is TGTGCCAGCAGTACGGTGTCCGAAGCTTTCTTT.

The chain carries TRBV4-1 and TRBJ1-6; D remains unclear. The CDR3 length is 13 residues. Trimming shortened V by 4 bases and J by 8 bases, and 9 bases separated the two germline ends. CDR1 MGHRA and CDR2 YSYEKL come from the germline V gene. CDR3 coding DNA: TGCGCCAGCAGCCTCCGACTCGATTCACCCCTCCACTTT. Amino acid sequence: CASSLRLDSPLHF.

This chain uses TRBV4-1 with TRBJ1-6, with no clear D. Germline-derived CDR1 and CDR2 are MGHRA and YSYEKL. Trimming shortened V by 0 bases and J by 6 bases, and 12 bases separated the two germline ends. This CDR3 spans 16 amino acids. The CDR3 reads CASSQDYGSFNSPLHF. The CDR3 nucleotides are TGCGCCAGCAGCCAAGATTACGGGAGTTTTAATTCACCCCTCCACTTT.

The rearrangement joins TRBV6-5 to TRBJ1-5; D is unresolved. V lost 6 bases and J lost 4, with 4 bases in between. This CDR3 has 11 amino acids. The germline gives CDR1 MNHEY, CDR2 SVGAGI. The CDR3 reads CASRQNQPQHF. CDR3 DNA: TGTGCCAGCAGACAGAATCAGCCCCAGCATTTT.

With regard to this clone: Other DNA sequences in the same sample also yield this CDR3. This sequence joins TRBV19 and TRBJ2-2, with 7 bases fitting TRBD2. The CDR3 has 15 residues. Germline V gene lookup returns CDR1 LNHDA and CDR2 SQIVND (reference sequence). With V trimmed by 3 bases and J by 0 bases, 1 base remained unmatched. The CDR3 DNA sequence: TGTGCCAGTAGTATTGGGGGGGCGAACACCGGGGAGCTGTTTTTT. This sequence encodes CASSIGGANTGELFF.

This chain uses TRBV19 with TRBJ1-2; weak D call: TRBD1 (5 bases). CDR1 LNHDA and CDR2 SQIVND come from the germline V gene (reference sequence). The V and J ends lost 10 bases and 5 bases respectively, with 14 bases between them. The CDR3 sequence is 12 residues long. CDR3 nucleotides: TGTGCCACCGGGGGGAGGGTTTATGGCTACACCTTC. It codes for CATGGRVYGYTF.

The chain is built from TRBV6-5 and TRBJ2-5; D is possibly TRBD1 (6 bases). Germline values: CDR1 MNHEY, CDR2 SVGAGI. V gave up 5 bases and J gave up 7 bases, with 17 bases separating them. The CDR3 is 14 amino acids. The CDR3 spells CASSPRGQGRTQYF. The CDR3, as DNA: TGTGCCAGCAGTCCCAGGGGCCAGGGGAGGACCCAGTACTTC.

This chain's CDR3 is CASTPDRYNEQFF. The CDR3 DNA reads TGTGCCAGCACCCCCGACAGATACAATGAGCAGTTCTTC. V usage is TRBV6-2 or TRBV6-3 and J usage is TRBJ2-1, with D maybe TRBD1 (5 bases). Germline values: CDR1 MNHEY, CDR2 SVGEGT. This CDR3 has 13 residues. Trimming shortened V by 7 bases and J by 4 bases, and 11 bases separated the two germline ends.

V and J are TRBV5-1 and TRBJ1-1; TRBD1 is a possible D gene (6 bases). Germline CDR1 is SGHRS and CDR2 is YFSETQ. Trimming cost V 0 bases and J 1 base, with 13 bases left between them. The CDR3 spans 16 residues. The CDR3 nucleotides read TGCGCCAGCAGCTTGGGCTCGACAGGATGGAACACTGAAGCTTTCTTT. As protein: CASSLGSTGWNTEAFF.

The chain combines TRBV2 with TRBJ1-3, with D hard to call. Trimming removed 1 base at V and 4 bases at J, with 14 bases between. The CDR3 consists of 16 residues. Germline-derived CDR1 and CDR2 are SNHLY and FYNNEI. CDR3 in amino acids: CASSEVGRYRGNTIYF. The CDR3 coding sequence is TGTGCCAGCAGTGAAGTTGGCCGTTATCGAGGAAACACCATATATTTT. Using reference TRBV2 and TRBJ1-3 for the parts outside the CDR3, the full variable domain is EPEVTQTPSHQVTQMGQEVILRCVPISNHLYFYWYRQILGQKVEFLVSFYNNEISEKSEIFDDQFSVERPDGSNFTLKIRSTKLEDSAMYFCASSEVGRYRGNTIYFGEGSWLTVV.

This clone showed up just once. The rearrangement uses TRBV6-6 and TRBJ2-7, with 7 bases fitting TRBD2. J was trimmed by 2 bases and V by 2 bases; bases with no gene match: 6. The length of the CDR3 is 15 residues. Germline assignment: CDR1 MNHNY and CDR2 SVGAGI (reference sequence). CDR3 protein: CASSYGTGGPYEQYF. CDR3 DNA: TGTGCCAGCAGTTACGGCACGGGGGGACCCTACGAGCAGTACTTC.

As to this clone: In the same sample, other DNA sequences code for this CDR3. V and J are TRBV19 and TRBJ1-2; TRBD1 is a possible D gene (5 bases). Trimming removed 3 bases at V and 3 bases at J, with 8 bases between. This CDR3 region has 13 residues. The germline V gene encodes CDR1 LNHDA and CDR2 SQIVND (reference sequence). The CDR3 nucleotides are TGTGCCAGTAGTATCCGGGGGGACTATGGCTACACCTTC. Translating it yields CASSIRGDYGYTF.

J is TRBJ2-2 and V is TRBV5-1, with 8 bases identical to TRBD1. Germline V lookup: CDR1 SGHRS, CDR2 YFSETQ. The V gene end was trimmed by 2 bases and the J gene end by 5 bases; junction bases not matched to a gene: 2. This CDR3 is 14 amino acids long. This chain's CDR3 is CASSFTGGTGELFF. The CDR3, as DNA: TGCGCCAGCAGCTTTACAGGGGGAACCGGGGAGCTGTTTTTT.

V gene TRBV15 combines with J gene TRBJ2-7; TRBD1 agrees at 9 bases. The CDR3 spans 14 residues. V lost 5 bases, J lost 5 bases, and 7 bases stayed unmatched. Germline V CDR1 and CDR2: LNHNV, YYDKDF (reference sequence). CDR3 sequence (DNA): TGTGCCACCAGCCCCGGGACAGGGAGGAACGAGCAGTACTTC. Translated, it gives CATSPGTGRNEQYF.

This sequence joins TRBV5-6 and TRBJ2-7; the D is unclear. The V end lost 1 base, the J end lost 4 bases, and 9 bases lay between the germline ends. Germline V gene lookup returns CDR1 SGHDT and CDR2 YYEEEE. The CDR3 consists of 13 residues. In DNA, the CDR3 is TGTGCCAGCAGCTTGAGCAATGAATACGAGCAGTACTTC. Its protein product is CASSLSNEYEQYF.

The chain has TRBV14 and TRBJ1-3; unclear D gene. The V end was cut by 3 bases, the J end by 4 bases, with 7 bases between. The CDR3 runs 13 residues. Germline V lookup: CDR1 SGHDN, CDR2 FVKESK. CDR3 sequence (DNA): TGTGCCAGCAGCCAGAGAAACGGAAACACCATATATTTT. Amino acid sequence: CASSQRNGNTIYF.

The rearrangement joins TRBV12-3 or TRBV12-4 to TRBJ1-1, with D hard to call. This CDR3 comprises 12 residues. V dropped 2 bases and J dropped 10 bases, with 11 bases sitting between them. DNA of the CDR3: TGTGCCAGCAGTTTACCCAGGCTATCAGCTTTCTTT. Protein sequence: CASSLPRLSAFF.

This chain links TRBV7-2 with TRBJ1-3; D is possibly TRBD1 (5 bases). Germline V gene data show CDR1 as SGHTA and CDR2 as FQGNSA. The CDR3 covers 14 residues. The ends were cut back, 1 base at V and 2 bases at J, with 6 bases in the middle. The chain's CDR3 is CASSLVGAGNTIYF. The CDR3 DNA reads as TGTGCCAGCAGCTTAGTAGGGGCTGGAAACACCATATATTTT.

The DNA of the CDR3 is TGTGCCAGCTCATCCGGACAGGGGGCCTCCTACGAGCAGTACTTC. Protein: CASSSGQGASYEQYF. The chain has TRBV18 and TRBJ2-7, with 11 nucleotides matching TRBD1. The V segment lost 5 bases and the J segment 0 bases; nucleotides outside the gene matches: 3. Germline V gene data show CDR1 as KGHSH and CDR2 as LQKENI. The CDR3 has 15 amino acids.

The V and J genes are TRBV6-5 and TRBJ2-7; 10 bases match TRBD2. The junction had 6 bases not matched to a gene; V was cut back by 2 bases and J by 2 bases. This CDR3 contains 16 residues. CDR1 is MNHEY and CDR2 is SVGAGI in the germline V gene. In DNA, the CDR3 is TGTGCCAGCAGTTACGGGCTAGCGGGGGTTGCCTACGAGCAGTACTTC. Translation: CASSYGLAGVAYEQYF.

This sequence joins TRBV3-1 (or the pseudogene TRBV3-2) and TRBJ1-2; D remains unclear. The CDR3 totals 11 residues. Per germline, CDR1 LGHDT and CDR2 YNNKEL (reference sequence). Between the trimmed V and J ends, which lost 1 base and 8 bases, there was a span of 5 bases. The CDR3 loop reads CASSQGRGYTF. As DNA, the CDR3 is TGTGCCAGCAGCCAAGGTAGAGGCTACACCTTC.

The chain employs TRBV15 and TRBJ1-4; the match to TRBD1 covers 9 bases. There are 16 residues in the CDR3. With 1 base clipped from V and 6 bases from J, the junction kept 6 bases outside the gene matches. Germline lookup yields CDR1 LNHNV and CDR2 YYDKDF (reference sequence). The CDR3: CATSRGLTGGDEKLFF. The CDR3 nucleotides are TGTGCCACCAGCAGAGGGTTGACAGGGGGAGATGAAAAACTGTTTTTT.